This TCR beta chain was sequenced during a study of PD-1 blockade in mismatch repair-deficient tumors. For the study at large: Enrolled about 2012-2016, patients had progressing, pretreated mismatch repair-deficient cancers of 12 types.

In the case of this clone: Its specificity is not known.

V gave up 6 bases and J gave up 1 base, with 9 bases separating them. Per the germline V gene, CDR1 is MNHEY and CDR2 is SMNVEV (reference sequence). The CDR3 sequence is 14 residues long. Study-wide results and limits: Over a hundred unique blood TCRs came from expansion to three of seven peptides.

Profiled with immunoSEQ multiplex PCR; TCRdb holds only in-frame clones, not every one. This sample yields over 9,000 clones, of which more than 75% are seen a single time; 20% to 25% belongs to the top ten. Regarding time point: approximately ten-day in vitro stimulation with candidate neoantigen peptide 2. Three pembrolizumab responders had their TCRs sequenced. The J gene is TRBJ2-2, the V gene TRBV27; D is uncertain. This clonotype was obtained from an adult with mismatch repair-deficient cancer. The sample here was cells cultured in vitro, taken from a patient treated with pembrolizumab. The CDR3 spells CASRQGRNTGELFF. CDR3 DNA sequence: TGTGCCAGCAGACAAGGGCGGAACACCGGGGAGCTGTTTTTT.